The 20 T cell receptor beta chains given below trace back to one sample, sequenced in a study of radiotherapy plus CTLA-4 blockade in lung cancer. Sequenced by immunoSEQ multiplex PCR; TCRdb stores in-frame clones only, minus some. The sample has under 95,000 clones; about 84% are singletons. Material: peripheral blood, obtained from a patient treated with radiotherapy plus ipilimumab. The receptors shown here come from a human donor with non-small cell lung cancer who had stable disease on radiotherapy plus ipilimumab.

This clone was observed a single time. The CDR3 DNA follows: TGCGCCAGCAGCCGACAGGGACAAAACTATGGCTACACCTTC. Protein: CASSRQGQNYGYTF. The chain combines TRBV5-1 with TRBJ1-2, with TRBD1 matching 7 bases. CDR1 is SGHRS, CDR2 YFSETQ, per germline. The CDR3 loop spans 14 amino acids. V was pared by 4 bases and J by 2 bases, with 5 bases of the junction left unmatched.

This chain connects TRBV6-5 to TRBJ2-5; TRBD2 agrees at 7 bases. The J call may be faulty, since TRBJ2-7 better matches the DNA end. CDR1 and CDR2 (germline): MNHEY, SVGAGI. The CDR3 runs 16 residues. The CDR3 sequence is CASSYSSGGSLYEQYF. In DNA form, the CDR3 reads TGTGCCAGCAGTTACTCGAGTGGCGGGAGTCTCTACGAGCAGTACTTC.

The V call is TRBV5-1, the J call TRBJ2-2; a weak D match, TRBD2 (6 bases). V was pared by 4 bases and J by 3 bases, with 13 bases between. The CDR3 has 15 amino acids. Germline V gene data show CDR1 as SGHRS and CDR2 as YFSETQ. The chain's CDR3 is CASSPGTAYTGELFF. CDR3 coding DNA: TGCGCCAGCAGCCCGGGGACTGCTTACACCGGGGAGCTGTTTTTT. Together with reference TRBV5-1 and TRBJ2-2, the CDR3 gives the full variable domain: KAGVTQTPRYLIKTRGQQVTLSCSPISGHRSVSWYQQTPGQGLQFLFEYFSETQRNKGNFPGRFSGRQFSNSRSEMNVSTLELGDSALYLCASSPGTAYTGELFFGEGSRLTVL.

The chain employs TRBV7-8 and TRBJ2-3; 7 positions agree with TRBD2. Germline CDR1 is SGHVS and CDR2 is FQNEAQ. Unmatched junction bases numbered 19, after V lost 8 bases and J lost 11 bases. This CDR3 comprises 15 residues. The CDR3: CASLLIGTSALMQYF. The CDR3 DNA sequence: TGTGCCAGCCTCTTAATAGGCACTAGCGCCTTGATGCAGTATTTT. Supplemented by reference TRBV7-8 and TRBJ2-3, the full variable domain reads GAGVSQSPRYKVAKRGQDVALRCDPISGHVSLFWYQQALGQGPEFLTYFQNEAQLDKSGLPSDRFFAERPEGSVSTLKIQRTQQEDSAVYLCASLLIGTSALMQYFGPGTRLTVL.

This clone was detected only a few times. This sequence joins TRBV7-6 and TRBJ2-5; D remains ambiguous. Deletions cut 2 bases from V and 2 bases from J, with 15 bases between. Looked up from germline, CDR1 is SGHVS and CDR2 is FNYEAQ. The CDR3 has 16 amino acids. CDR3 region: CASSLFRSSPQETQYF. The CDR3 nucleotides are TGTGCCAGCAGCTTATTCAGGAGCTCCCCTCAAGAGACCCAGTACTTC.

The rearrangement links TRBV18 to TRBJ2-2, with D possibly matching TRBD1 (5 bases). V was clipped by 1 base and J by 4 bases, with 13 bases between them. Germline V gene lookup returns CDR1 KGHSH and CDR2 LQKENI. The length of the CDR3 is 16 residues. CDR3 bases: TGTGCCAGCTCACCACAGCCAGGGATGGCCACCGGGGAGCTGTTTTTT. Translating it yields CASSPQPGMATGELFF.

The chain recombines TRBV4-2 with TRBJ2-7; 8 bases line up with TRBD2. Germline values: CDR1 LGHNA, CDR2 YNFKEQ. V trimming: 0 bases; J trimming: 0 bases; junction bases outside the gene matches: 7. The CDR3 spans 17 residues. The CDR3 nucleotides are TGTGCCAGCAGCCAAGAAAACAGCGGGGGTTTCTCCTACGAGCAGTACTTC. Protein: CASSQENSGGFSYEQYF.

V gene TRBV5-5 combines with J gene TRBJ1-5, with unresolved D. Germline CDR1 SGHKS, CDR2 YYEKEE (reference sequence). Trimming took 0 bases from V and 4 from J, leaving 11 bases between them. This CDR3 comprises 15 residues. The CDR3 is CASSLVVGRNQPQHF. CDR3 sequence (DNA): TGTGCCAGCAGCTTGGTGGTCGGACGTAATCAGCCCCAGCATTTT.

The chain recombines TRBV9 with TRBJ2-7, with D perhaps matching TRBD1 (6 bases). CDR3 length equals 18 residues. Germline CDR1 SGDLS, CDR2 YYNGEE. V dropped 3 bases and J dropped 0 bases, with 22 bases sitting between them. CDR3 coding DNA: TGTGCCAGCAGCGCCACCCCGCGCAGGGGTCCCCTCTCCTACGAGCAGTACTTC. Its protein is CASSATPRRGPLSYEQYF.

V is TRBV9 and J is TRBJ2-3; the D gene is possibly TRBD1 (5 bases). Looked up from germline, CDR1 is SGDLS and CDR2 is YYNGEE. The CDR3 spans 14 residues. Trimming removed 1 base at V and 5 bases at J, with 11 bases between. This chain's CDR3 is CASSVTQGGDTQYF. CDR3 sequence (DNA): TGTGCCAGCAGCGTAACTCAGGGCGGAGATACGCAGTATTTT.

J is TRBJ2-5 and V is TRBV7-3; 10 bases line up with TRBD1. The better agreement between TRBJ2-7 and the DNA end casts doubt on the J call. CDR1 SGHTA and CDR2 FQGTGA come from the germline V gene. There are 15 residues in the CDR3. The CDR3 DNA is TGTGCCAGCAGCTTGATGGGGACAGGGGCATACGAGCAGTACTTC. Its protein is CASSLMGTGAYEQYF.

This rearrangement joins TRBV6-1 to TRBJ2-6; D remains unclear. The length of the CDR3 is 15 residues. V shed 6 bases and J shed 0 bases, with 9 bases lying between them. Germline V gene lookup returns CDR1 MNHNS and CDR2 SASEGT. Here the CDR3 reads CASRTHISGANVLTF. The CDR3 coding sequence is TGTGCCAGCAGGACCCATATCTCTGGGGCCAACGTCCTGACTTTC.

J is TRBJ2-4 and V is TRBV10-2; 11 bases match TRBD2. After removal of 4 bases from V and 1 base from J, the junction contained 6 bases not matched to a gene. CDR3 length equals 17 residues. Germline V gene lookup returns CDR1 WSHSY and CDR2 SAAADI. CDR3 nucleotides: TGCGCCAGCAGTGGCACTAGCGGGGGTAGCGCCAAAAACATTCAGTACTTC. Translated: CASSGTSGGSAKNIQYF.

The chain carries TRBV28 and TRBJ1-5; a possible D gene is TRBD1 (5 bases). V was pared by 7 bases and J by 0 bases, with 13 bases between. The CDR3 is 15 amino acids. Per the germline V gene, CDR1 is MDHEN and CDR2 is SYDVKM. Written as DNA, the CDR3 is TGTGCCAGCAACCCCGGGACGTATAGCAATCAGCCCCAGCATTTT. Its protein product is CASNPGTYSNQPQHF.

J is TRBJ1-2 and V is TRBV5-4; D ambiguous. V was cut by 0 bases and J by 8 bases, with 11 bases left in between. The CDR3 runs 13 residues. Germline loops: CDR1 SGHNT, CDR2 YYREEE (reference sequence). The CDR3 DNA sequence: TGTGCCAGCAGCTTGGATGGAGTGGGAGGCTACACCTTC. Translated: CASSLDGVGGYTF.

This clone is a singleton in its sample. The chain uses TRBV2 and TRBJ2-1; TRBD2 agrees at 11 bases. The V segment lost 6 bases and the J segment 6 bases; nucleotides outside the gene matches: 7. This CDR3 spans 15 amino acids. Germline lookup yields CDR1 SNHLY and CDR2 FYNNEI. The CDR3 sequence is CASRGLAVLGNEQFF. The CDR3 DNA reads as TGTGCCAGCAGGGGACTAGCGGTGCTGGGCAATGAGCAGTTCTTC.

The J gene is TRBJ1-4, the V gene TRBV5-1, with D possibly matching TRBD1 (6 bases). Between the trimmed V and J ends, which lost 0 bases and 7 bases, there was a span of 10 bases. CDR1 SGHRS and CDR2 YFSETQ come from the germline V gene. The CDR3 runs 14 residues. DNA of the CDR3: TGCGCCAGCAGCTTGGACAGGGCAAGTGAAAAACTGTTTTTT. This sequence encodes CASSLDRASEKLFF.

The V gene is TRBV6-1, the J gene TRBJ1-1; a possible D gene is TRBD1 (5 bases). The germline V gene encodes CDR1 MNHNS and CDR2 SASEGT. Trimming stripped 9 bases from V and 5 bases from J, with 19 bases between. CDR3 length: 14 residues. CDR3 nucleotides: TGTGCCAGTCAGATCGGAGGGTCAGGGACTGAAGCTTTCTTT. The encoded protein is CASQIGGSGTEAFF.

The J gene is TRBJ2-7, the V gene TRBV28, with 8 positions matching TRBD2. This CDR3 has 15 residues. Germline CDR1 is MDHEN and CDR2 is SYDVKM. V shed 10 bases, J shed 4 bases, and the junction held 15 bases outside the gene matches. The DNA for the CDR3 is TGTGCCACTGTCCCCGGCGGGGGGCTCCCGTACGAGCAGTACTTC. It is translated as CATVPGGGLPYEQYF.

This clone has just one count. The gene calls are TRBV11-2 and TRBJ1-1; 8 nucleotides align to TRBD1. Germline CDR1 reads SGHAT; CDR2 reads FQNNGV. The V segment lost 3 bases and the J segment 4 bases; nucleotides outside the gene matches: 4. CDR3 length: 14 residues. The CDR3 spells CASSFRGLGTEAFF. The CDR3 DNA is TGTGCCAGCAGCTTCAGGGGGCTGGGCACTGAAGCTTTCTTT.